What follows describes a single T cell receptor beta chain. Its antigen remains undetermined. No base qualities exist here, and no much larger clone lies one base off it. This sample is part of a study of T-cell reconstitution after alpha-beta-depleted transplantation in children (dated by TCRdb to 2016 to 2018). Context from the whole study: The study quantitatively tracked T-cell immune reconstitution after TCRalphabeta/CD19-depleted allogeneic hematopoietic cell transplantation in children using TCR repertoire profiling.

The study at large found these results: About two months after transplant, the apparently early recovery of alphabetaT-cell counts reportedly depended on just several hundred clones that had expanded rapidly and came from non-depleted graft cells. In some patients, high TCRbeta diversity at day 60 was attributed to recipient T cells and intrathymic progenitors that had survived conditioning. Over the following months the frequencies of hyperexpanded clones went down, and after one year T-cell counts and TCRbeta diversity were mostly credited to newly produced T cells.

From the cysteine up to the phenylalanine, the CDR3 has a length of 16 residues. The kept DNA is CDR3 alone, 48 bases in frame from the first base. V drops 2 bases and J drops 5 bases, leaving 18 bases in between. CDR1 and CDR2 were assigned from the germline V gene as SGHTA and FQGNSA. In the paper's terms, the treatment or condition label means: allogeneic hematopoietic cell transplantation with graft depleted of TCRalphabeta T cells and CD19 B cells. TCRalphabeta/CD19-depleted allogeneic hematopoietic cell grafts were given to the transplant recipients, all of whom were children. The protocol used for the library was PCR. TCRdb records Illumina HiSeq 2500 as the sequencer. TCR library preparation used molecular barcoding, with unique molecular identifiers applied to normalize quantification of the TCRbeta repertoire. In-frame beta chains were kept once TCRdb had trimmed the public reads at Q25 with fastp and called clones with MiXCR. Merged by CDR3 protein, the rows form single entries marked with the most common genes and DNA. This sample has approximately 350,000 distinct CDR3 sequences in its table, and around 16% of those were observed once. The leading ten clones occupy roughly two fifths of the sample.

The material was PBMCs, mostly from graft donor cells, obtained 360 days after TCRalphabeta/CD19-depleted stem cell transplant. The sequence came from a male patient under 10 years old who had a stem cell transplant for acute lymphoblastic leukemia, so the T cells may come from the graft donor. The sequence is built from TRBV7-2 and TRBJ2-5, and the D gene may be TRBD2, 6 bases matching. The CDR3 sequence is CASSLRFSTSLETQYF. The nucleotide sequence reads as follows: TGTGCCAGCAGCTTAAGGTTCTCGACTAGTTTGGAGACCCAGTACTTC.